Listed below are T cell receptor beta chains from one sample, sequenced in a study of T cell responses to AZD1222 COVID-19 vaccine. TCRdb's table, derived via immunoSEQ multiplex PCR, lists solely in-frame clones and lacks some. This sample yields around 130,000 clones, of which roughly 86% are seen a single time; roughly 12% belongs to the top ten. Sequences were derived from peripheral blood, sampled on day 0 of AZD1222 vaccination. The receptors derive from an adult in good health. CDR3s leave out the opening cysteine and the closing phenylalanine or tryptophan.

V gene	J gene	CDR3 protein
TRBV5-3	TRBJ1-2	ATRGRNYGYT
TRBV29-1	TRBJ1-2	SSFGRGLNGYT
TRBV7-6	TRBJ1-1	ASSLGGWGNTEAF
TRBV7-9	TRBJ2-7	ASSRAQNWGYEQY
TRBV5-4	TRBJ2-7	ASSLYGGYEQY
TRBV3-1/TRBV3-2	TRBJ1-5	ASSQDSGYGQPQH
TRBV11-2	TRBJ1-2	ASSSPRGTYYGYT
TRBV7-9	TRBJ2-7	ASSPPWREGLYEQY
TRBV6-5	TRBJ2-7	ASGPSAYEQY
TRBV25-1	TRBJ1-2	ASSEGTNYGYT
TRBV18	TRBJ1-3	ASSPLMGGQNENTIY
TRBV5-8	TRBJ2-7	ASSSDGPYEQY
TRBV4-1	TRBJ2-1	ASERLAGVGNEQF
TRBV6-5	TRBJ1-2	ASSYSSKGSGYGYT
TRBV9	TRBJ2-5	ASSPRGTSGEGPKETQY
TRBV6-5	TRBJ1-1	ASSYSITVNTEAF
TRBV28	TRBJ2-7	ASSSGTGVYEQY
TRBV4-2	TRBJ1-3	ASSQGAAGNTIY
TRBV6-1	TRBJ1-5	ASSERSSPGVINQPQH
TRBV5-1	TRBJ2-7	ASSPGTGPEQY
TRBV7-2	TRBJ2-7	ASSQTILAAWSYEQY
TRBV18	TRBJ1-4	ASSGTGGGTNEKLF
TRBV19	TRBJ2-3	ASSIDLWGRTDTQY
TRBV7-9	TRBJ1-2	ASSSSGSNYGYT
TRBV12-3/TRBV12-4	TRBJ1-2	ASGPGQYGYT
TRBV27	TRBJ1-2	ASSFYKRTGDYGYT
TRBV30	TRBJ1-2	AWSQEEGHGYT
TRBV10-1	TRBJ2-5	ASSDPGPFQETQY
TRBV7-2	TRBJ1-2	ASSFGGTGVKGYT
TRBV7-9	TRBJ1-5	ASSPTGALADQPQH
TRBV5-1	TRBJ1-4	ASSLASRYGGSTNEKLF
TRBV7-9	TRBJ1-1	ASSDQDREAF
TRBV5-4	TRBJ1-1	ASSLTLRNTEAF
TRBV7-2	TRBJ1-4	ASSPGQRGEKLF
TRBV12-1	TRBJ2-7	ASSFGQGSYEQY
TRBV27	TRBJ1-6	ASSLAGGHNSPLH
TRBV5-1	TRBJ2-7	ASSPSGRVEQY
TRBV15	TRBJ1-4	ATSRGTVTNEKLF
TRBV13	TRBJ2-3	ASSSGQVGDTQY
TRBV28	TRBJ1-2	ASSFSTYGYT
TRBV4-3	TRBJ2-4	ASSQARQGGDIQY